These 19 T cell receptor beta chains share one sample of origin, sequenced in a study of blood T cells in healthy people across ages (dated by TCRdb to between 2014 and 2016). The method was 5' RACE. TCRdb names Illumina HiSeq 2500 as the instrument used. The second PCR ran for roughly 7 to 12 cycles and used a J-beta primer mix along with a sample-barcoded 5' primer. The public sequencing data were trimmed at Q25 with fastp and processed into clonotypes with MiXCR by TCRdb, which kept only in-frame beta chains. Identical CDR3 protein sequences are pooled into one entry, listed with their most common genes and DNA. The sample profile shows about 810,000 distinct CDR3 sequences; under 40% of them were found once. Clones ranked in the top ten supply 13% of the sample. Sequences were obtained from blood. These receptors came from a man younger than 30 in good health.

This clonotype was detected a few times. This chain uses TRBV3-1 with TRBJ1-2, with unresolved D. Germline lookup yields CDR1 LGHDT and CDR2 YNNKEL (reference sequence). The CDR3 contains 13 residues. The V and J ends lost 1 base and 4 bases respectively, with 7 bases between them. The CDR3 reads CASSQGAVYGYTF. The CDR3 coding sequence is TGTGCCAGCAGCCAAGGGGCGGTCTATGGCTACACCTTC.

This chain links TRBV7-2 with TRBJ2-1; D is perhaps TRBD1 (5 bases). With 5 bases removed from V and 1 base from J, the gap between germline ends came to 12 bases. The CDR3 runs 15 residues. Germline V gives CDR1 SGHTA, CDR2 FQGNSA. The CDR3 region is CASSADIESYNEQFF. In DNA form, the CDR3 reads TGTGCCAGCAGCGCGGACATCGAATCCTACAATGAGCAGTTCTTC.

The chain recombines TRBV2 with TRBJ1-1, with 11 bases lining up with TRBD1. Germline V gene data show CDR1 as SNHLY and CDR2 as FYNNEI. The CDR3 has 15 residues. J lost 0 bases, V lost 6 bases, and 3 bases had no gene match. The chain's CDR3 is CASRRTGGVNTEAFF. The CDR3 nucleotides are TGTGCCAGCAGGAGGACAGGGGGCGTGAACACTGAAGCTTTCTTT.

This clonotype was seen at least ten times. The V and J genes are TRBV20-1 and TRBJ2-3; D possibly uses TRBD1 or TRBD2 (6 bases each). There are 15 residues in the CDR3. Germline CDR1 is DFQATT and CDR2 is SNEGSKA (reference sequence). Between the trimmed V and J ends, which lost 0 bases and 0 bases, there was a span of 10 bases. This CDR3 is CSARDGGTSTDTQYF. The CDR3 coding sequence is TGCAGTGCTAGAGATGGCGGGACAAGCACAGATACGCAGTATTTT.

This sequence joins TRBV2 and TRBJ1-6; D gene ambiguous. The CDR3 contains 15 residues. CDR1 SNHLY and CDR2 FYNNEI come from the germline V gene. V lost 2 bases to trimming and J lost 5 bases, with 10 bases between them. The CDR3 coding sequence is TGTGCCAGCAGTGAAAGGTGGCTGCATAATTCACCCCTCCACTTT. Translation: CASSERWLHNSPLHF.

V usage is TRBV7-9 and J usage is TRBJ1-4; D is unclear. V was trimmed by 4 bases and J by 4 bases, leaving 10 bases between them. Germline CDR1 reads SEHNR; CDR2 reads FQNEAQ (reference sequence). The CDR3 contains 14 residues. CDR3 sequence (DNA): TGTGCCAGCAGCTCTGGACTGAATAATGAAAAACTGTTTTTT. Amino acids: CASSSGLNNEKLFF.

This chain uses TRBV19 with TRBJ2-3; 7 positions agree with TRBD2. The CDR3 extends over 15 amino acids. Germline CDR1 reads LNHDA; CDR2 reads SQIVND (reference sequence). V shed 6 bases, J shed 2 bases, and the junction held 8 bases outside the gene matches. CDR3 bases: TGTGCCAGTAGCGTTGGACTAGGGGCCACAGATACGCAGTATTTT. Protein sequence: CASSVGLGATDTQYF.

The chain uses TRBV6-6 and TRBJ1-1; 8 bases fit TRBD1. Germline CDR1 reads MNHNY; CDR2 reads SVGAGI (reference sequence). V trimming: 6 bases; J trimming: 1 base; junction bases outside the gene matches: 13. The length of the CDR3 is 17 residues. CDR3 sequence reads: CASSPLPRTGTNTEAFF. The CDR3 region has the DNA TGTGCCAGCAGCCCGCTTCCTAGGACAGGGACGAACACTGAAGCTTTCTTT.

This chain connects TRBV9 to TRBJ2-7; weak D call: TRBD1 (6 bases). The CDR3 has 15 amino acids. The germline V gene encodes CDR1 SGDLS and CDR2 YYNGEE. V lost 4 bases to trimming and J lost 2 bases, with 16 bases between them. CDR3 residues: CASSPTPDRTYEQYF. The CDR3 nucleotides are TGTGCCAGCAGCCCGACCCCGGACAGAACCTACGAGCAGTACTTC.

In nucleotides, the CDR3 is TGCGCCAGCAGCTTGGATGGCGTACCTGATACTTTCTTT. Its translation is CASSLDGVPDTFF. The chain has TRBV5-1 and TRBJ1-1; D is ambiguous. The CDR3 contains 13 residues. Germline assignment: CDR1 SGHRS and CDR2 YFSETQ. Trimming left V 0 bases short and J 12 bases short, with 15 bases between.

The V call is TRBV12-3 or TRBV12-4, the J call TRBJ1-5; D is unresolved. V lost 5 bases, J lost 6 bases, and 11 bases lay in between. The CDR3 spans 13 residues. CDR3 in DNA: TGTGCCAGCAGTGATCATCAAGGTCAGCCCCAGCATTTT. Encoded protein: CASSDHQGQPQHF.

The rearrangement links TRBV7-8 to TRBJ2-1, with D tentatively TRBD1 or TRBD2 (6 bases each). This CDR3 is built from 14 residues. Germline lookup yields CDR1 SGHVS and CDR2 FQNEAQ. The ends were cut back, 8 bases at V and 13 bases at J, with 24 bases in the middle. The CDR3, as DNA: TGTGCCAGCTTATCCCTCGGGGGCATGGAGACCCAGTTCTTC. Protein: CASLSLGGMETQFF.

This clonotype has a count of ten or more. The chain links TRBV7-2 to TRBJ1-2, with no clear D. Per germline, CDR1 SGHTA and CDR2 FQGNSA. The CDR3 loop spans 14 amino acids. Trimming left V 2 bases short and J 6 bases short, with 13 bases between. The CDR3 loop reads CASSLQVTADGYTF. DNA for the CDR3: TGTGCCAGCAGCTTACAGGTCACGGCGGATGGCTACACCTTC.

This clonotype occurred once. The rearrangement links TRBV4-2 to TRBJ1-1, with D tentatively TRBD1 (6 bases). The CDR3 extends over 14 amino acids. Looked up from germline, CDR1 is LGHNA and CDR2 is YNFKEQ. The V end lost 0 bases, the J end lost 7 bases, and 12 bases lay between the germline ends. CDR3 region: CASSQDRGRNEAFF. CDR3 nucleotides: TGTGCCAGCAGCCAAGACAGGGGCCGGAATGAAGCTTTCTTT.

This clonotype was seen just once. V is TRBV12-3 or TRBV12-4 and J is TRBJ2-2; 8 nucleotides match TRBD1. CDR3 length equals 15 residues. V lost 7 bases and J lost 6; bases outside the gene matches: 10. CDR3 nucleotides: TGTGCCAGCACTAAGACAGGGGCGTCGGCCGGGGAGCTGTTTTTT. Protein sequence: CASTKTGASAGELFF.

This clonotype was seen a handful of times. The rearrangement links TRBV7-2 to TRBJ2-1; 10 positions match TRBD2. The J call may be wrong; the DNA end is better matched by TRBJ2-7. The germline CDR1 and CDR2 sequences are SGHTA and FQGNSA. CDR3 size: 18 residues. CDR3 nucleotide sequence: TGTGCCAGCAGCTTGCCCTTGAGCGGGGGGGCCTCCTACAATGAGCAGTACTTC. Its translation: CASSLPLSGGASYNEQYF.

The V call is TRBV9, the J call TRBJ2-5; perhaps TRBD2 as D (5 bases). Germline CDR1 reads SGDLS; CDR2 reads YYNGEE. V lost 0 bases and J 11 bases, leaving 20 bases between the germline ends. This CDR3 has 15 amino acids. The CDR3 is CASSVVASTYNEQYF. The CDR3 region has the DNA TGTGCCAGCAGCGTAGTAGCTAGCACCTACAATGAGCAGTACTTC.

For this clonotype: A read error is possible here, since a much larger clone lies one base away. The V call is TRBV28, the J call TRBJ2-1; unclear D gene. Trimming left V 3 bases short and J 13 bases short, with 22 bases between. The CDR3 runs 15 residues. From germline, CDR1 is MDHEN and CDR2 SYDVKM. The CDR3 DNA sequence: TGTGCCAGCAGTTTCCTCGGCCAGCTCCAAGAGACCCAGTTCTTC. Protein product: CASSFLGQLQETQFF.

The chain recombines TRBV12-3 or TRBV12-4 with TRBJ2-1; TRBD2 agrees at 7 bases. J gave up 6 bases and V 2 bases, and 4 bases lay outside the gene matches. The CDR3 spans 14 residues. CDR3 residues: CASSLWRETNEQFF. As DNA, the CDR3 is TGTGCCAGCAGTTTATGGCGGGAGACCAATGAGCAGTTCTTC.